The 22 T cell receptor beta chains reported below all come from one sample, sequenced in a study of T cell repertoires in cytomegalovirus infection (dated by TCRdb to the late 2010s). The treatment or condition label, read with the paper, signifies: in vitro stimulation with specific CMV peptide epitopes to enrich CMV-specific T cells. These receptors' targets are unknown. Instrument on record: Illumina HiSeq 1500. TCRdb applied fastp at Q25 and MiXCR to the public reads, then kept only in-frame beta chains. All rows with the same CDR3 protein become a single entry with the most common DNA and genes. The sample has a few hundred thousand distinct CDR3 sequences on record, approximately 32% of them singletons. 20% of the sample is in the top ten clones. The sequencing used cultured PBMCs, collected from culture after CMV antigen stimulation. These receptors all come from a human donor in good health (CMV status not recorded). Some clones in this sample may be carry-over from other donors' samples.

The CDR3 DNA reads TGTGCCAGCAGGAATACCAGGGATACGCAGTATTTT. This codes for CASRNTRDTQYF. This chain links TRBV6-1 with TRBJ2-3; D gene uncertain. This CDR3 region has 12 residues. Germline CDR1 MNHNS, CDR2 SASEGT. Trimming pared 6 bases from V and 6 bases from J, leaving 10 bases between.

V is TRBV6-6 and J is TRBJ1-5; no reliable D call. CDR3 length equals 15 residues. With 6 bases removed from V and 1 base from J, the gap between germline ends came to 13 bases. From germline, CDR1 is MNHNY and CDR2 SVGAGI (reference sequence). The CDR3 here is CASSPREESNQPQHF. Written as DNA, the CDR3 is TGTGCCAGCAGCCCCCGGGAGGAGAGCAATCAGCCCCAGCATTTT.

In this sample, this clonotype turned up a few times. CDR3 in amino acids: CASSPQSGDSPLHF. CDR3 nucleotides: TGTGCCAGCTCACCACAGTCAGGGGATTCACCCCTCCACTTT. V is TRBV18 and J is TRBJ1-6; possible D gene TRBD1, 6 bases. With 1 base removed from V and 8 bases from J, the gap between germline ends came to 9 bases. CDR3 length: 14 residues. Germline V gene lookup returns CDR1 KGHSH and CDR2 LQKENI.

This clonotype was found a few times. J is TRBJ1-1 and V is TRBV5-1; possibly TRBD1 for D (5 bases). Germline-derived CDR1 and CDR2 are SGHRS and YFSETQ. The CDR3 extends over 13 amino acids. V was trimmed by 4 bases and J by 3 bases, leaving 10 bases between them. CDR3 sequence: CASSRAGYTEAFF. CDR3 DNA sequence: TGCGCCAGCAGCCGGGCAGGGTACACTGAAGCTTTCTTT.

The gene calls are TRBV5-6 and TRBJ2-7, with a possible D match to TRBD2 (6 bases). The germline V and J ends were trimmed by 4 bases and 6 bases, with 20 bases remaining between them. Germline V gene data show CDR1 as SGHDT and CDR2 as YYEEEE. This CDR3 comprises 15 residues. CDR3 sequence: CASSHRESRPREQYF. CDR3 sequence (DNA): TGTGCCAGCAGCCACCGGGAGAGTCGACCGCGCGAGCAGTACTTC. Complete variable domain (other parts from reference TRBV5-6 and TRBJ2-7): DAGVTQSPTHLIKTRGQQVTLRCSPKSGHDTVSWYQQALGQGPQFIFQYYEEEERQRGNFPDRFSGHQFPNYSSELNVNALLLGDSALYLCASSHRESRPREQYFGPGTRLTVT.

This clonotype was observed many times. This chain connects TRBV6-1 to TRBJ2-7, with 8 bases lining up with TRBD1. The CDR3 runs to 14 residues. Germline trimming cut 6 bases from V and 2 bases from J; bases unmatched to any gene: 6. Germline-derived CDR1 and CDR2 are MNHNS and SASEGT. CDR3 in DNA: TGTGCCAGCAGGGCCGGGACAGGAACCTACGAGCAGTACTTC. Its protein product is CASRAGTGTYEQYF.

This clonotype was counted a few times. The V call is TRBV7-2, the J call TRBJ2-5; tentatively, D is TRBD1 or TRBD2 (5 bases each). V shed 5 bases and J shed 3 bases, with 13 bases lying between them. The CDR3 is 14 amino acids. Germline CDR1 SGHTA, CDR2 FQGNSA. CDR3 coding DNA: TGTGCCAGCAGCACCGGGACGATTAAAGAGACCCAGTACTTC. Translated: CASSTGTIKETQYF.

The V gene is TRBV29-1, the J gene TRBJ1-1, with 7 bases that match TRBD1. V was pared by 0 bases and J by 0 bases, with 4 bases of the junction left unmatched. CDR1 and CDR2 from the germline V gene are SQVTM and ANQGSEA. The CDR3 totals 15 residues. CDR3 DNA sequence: TGCAGCGTTGAAGATCCGGACAGGTTGAACACTGAAGCTTTCTTT. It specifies CSVEDPDRLNTEAFF.

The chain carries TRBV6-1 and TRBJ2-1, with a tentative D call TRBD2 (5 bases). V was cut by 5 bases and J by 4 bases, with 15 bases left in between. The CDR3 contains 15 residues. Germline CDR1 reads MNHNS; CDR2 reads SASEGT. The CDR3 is CASSHPGILYNEQFF. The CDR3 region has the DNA TGTGCCAGCAGTCATCCCGGGATCTTATACAATGAGCAGTTCTTC.

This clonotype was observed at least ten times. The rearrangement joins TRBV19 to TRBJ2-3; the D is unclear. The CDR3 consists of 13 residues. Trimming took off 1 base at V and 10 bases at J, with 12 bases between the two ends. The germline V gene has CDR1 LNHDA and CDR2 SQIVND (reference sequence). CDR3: CASSIGPNPPQYF. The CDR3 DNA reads TGTGCCAGTAGTATAGGGCCAAACCCTCCGCAGTATTTT.

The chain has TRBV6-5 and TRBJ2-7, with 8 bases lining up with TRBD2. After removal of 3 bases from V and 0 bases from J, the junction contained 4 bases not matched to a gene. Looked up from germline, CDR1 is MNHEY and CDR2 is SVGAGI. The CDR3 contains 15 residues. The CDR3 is CASSYIAGTSYEQYF. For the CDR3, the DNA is TGTGCCAGCAGTTATATAGCGGGAACCTCCTACGAGCAGTACTTC.

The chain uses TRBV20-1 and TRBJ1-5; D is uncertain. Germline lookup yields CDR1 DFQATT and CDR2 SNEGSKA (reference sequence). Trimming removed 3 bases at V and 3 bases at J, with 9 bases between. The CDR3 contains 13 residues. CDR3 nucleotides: TGCAGTGCTAGGCGAGGATACAATCAGCCCCAGCATTTT. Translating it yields CSARRGYNQPQHF.

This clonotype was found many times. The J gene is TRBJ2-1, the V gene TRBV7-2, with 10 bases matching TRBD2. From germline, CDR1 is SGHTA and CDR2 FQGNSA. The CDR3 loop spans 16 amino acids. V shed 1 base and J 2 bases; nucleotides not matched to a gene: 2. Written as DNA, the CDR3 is TGTGCCAGCAGCTTAGGAGCGGGAGGGACCTACAATGAGCAGTTCTTC. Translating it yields CASSLGAGGTYNEQFF.

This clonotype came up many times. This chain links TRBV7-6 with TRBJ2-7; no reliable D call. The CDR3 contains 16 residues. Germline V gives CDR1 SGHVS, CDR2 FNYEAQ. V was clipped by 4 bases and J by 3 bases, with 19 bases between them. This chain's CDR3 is CASSSTPPPGYYEQYF. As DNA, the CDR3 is TGTGCCAGCAGCTCTACACCCCCACCTGGGTACTACGAGCAGTACTTC.

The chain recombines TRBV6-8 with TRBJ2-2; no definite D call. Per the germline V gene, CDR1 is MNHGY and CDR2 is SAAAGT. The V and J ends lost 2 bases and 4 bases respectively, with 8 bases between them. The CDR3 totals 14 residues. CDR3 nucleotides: TGTGCCAGCAGTTACCTCGGTGCCACCGGGGAGCTGTTTTTT. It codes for CASSYLGATGELFF.

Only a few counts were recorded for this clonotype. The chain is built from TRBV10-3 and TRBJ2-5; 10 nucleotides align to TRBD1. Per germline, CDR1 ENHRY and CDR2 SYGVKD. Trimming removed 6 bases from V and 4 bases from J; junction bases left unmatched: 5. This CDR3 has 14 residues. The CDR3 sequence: CAISPGTGVETQYF. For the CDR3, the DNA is TGTGCCATCAGCCCCGGGACAGGGGTAGAGACCCAGTACTTC.

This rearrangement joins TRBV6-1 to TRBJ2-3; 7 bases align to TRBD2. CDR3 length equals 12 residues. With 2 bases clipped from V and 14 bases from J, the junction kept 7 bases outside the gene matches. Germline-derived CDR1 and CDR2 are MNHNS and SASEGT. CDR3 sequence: CASSESRGFPYF. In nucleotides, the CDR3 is TGTGCCAGCAGTGAATCGCGGGGGTTCCCGTATTTT.

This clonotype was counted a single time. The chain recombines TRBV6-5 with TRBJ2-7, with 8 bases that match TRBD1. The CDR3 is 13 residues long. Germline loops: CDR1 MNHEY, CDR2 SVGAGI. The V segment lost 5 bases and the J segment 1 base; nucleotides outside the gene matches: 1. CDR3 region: CASSDRGSYEQYF. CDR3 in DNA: TGTGCCAGCAGTGACAGGGGATCCTACGAGCAGTACTTC.

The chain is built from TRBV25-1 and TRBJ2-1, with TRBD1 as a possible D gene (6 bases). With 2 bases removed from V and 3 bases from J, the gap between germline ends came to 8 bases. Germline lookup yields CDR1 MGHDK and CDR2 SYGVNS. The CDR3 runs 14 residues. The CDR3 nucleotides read TGTGCCAGCAGTGAAACAGGGCTCTACAATGAGCAGTTCTTC. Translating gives CASSETGLYNEQFF.

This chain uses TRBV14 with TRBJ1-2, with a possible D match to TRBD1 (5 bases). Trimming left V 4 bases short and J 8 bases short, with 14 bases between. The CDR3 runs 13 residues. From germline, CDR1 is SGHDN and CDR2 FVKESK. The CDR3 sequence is CASSPFGGAGYTF. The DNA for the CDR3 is TGTGCCAGCAGCCCTTTTGGTGGGGCAGGCTACACCTTC.

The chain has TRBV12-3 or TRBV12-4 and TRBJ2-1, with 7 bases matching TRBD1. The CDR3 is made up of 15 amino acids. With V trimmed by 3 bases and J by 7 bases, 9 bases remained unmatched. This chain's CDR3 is CASSFIRGRLNEQFF. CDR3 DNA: TGTGCCAGCAGTTTCATTAGGGGGCGCCTGAATGAGCAGTTCTTC.

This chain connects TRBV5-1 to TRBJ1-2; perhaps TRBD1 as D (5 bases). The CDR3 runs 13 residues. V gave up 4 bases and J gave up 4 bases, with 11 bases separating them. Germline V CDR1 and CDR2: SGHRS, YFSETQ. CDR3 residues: CASSPSGAYGYTF. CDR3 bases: TGCGCCAGCAGCCCTTCCGGGGCCTATGGCTACACCTTC.